The next 30 T cell receptor beta chains were all read from a single sample in a study of beta chain features in type 1 diabetes. TCRB transcripts that were expressed got sequenced, as all of the isolated RNA had been reverse transcribed. The method was immunoSEQ multiplex PCR; TCRdb's version includes in-frame clones alone and lacks a portion of them. The data hold around 44,000 clones, with 50% observed a single time. The sample taken for sequencing was stem cell memory CD4+ T cells from blood. Source of these receptors: a woman under 40 in good health.

This chain joins TRBV5-1 and TRBJ1-1; D ambiguous. The germline V gene encodes CDR1 SGHRS and CDR2 YFSETQ. The CDR3 has 15 amino acids. V lost 4 bases and J lost 3, with 16 bases in between. The CDR3 DNA reads as TGCGCCAGCAGCGGCGGGCCCCAAGTCGACACTGAAGCTTTCTTT. Its protein product is CASSGGPQVDTEAFF.

The chain employs TRBV7-9 and TRBJ2-1; D unresolved. Trimming stripped 5 bases from V and 2 bases from J, with 16 bases between. The germline gives CDR1 SEHNR, CDR2 FQNEAQ (reference sequence). The CDR3 runs 16 residues. The CDR3 region has the DNA TGTGCCAGCAGCCCAACCGGAGTTCCTCCCTACAATGAGCAGTTCTTC. Encoded protein: CASSPTGVPPYNEQFF.

The chain links TRBV28 to TRBJ1-1; 9 bases map to TRBD1. Germline V lookup: CDR1 MDHEN, CDR2 SYDVKM. V was clipped by 6 bases and J by 6 bases; unmatched bases: 11. This CDR3 region has 15 residues. Here the CDR3 DNA reads TGTGCCAGCAGCCCCCCGGACAGGGGATGGGCTGAAGCTTTCTTT. Its protein product is CASSPPDRGWAEAFF.

The chain recombines TRBV9 with TRBJ1-4, with D hard to call. Deletions cut 3 bases from V and 10 bases from J, with 16 bases between. Germline CDR1 and CDR2: SGDLS and YYNGEE. The length of the CDR3 is 14 residues. The CDR3 region has the DNA TGTGCCAGCAGCGCGGGTCAGCCTGAAGGAAAACTGTTTTTT. Translated, it gives CASSAGQPEGKLFF.

The chain links TRBV7-2 to TRBJ2-7, with TRBD2 identical over 10 bases. CDR3 length: 14 amino acids. Germline V lookup: CDR1 SGHTA, CDR2 FQGNSA. After removal of 4 bases from V and 6 bases from J, the junction contained 6 bases not matched to a gene. The CDR3 nucleotides are TGTGCCAGCAGCTATACCGGGACTAGCGTCGAGCAGTACTTC. Encoded protein: CASSYTGTSVEQYF.

The J gene is TRBJ2-7, the V gene TRBV11-3; TRBD2 might be the D (5 bases). Between the trimmed V and J ends, which lost 3 bases and 0 bases, there was a span of 6 bases. CDR1 SGHNT and CDR2 YENEEA come from the germline V gene. The CDR3 totals 13 residues. The CDR3 sequence is CASSLGSSYEQYF. The CDR3 DNA reads TGTGCCAGCAGCTTGGGGAGCTCCTACGAGCAGTACTTC. The variable domain in full, with the rest retrieved from reference TRBV11-3 and TRBJ2-7, is EAGVVQSPRYKIIEKKQPVAFWCNPISGHNTLYWYLQNLGQGPELLIRYENEEAVDDSQLPKDRFSAERLKGVDSTLKIQPAELGDSAVYLCASSLGSSYEQYFGPGTRLTVT.

This clone appeared once. The V call is TRBV11-2, the J call TRBJ2-6; D is unclear. Germline V gives CDR1 SGHAT, CDR2 FQNNGV. The germline V and J ends were trimmed by 4 bases and 0 bases, with 4 bases remaining between them. The CDR3 length is 14 residues. CDR3 sequence (DNA): TGTGCCAGCAGCTCCCTCTCTGGGGCCAACGTCCTGACTTTC. Its protein is CASSSLSGANVLTF.

The genes are TRBV28 and TRBJ1-1; D gene unclear. This CDR3 has 12 amino acids. Germline CDR1 MDHEN, CDR2 SYDVKM. V lost 6 bases, J lost 5 bases, and 10 bases lay in between. The DNA for the CDR3 is TGTGCCAGCAGCTGGCAGGAAACTGAAGCTTTCTTT. This codes for CASSWQETEAFF.

The V and J genes are TRBV6-5 and TRBJ1-1; TRBD1 matches at 7 bases. CDR3 size: 15 residues. The V segment lost 1 base and the J segment 3 bases; nucleotides outside the gene matches: 5. In germline, CDR1 is MNHEY, CDR2 SVGAGI. The DNA of the CDR3 is TGTGCCAGCAGTTACTGGACAGGTCCGGACACTGAAGCTTTCTTT. Translation: CASSYWTGPDTEAFF.

The rearrangement links TRBV9 to TRBJ1-1, with D hard to call. Germline CDR1 SGDLS, CDR2 YYNGEE. V dropped 7 bases and J dropped 0 bases, with 7 bases sitting between them. This CDR3 comprises 12 residues. The DNA for the CDR3 is TGTGCCAGCTTAGCCATGAACACTGAAGCTTTCTTT. Its protein is CASLAMNTEAFF.

The chain joins TRBV19 to TRBJ1-2, with TRBD1 matching 9 bases. CDR1 is LNHDA and CDR2 is SQIVND in the germline V gene (reference sequence). The CDR3 runs 12 residues. With V trimmed by 6 bases and J by 7 bases, 3 bases remained unmatched. The CDR3 loop is CASRPTGGGYTF. DNA of the CDR3: TGTGCCAGTAGGCCGACAGGGGGTGGCTACACCTTC.

CDR3: CAMRDSLTRYEGYTF. The CDR3, as DNA: TGTGCCATGAGGGACAGCCTGACCCGCTATGAGGGCTACACCTTC. This chain connects TRBV10-3 to TRBJ1-2; TRBD1 matches at 7 bases. Trimming cost V 9 bases and J 8 bases; bases outside gene matches: 18. Germline V gene sequence: CDR1 ENHRY, CDR2 SYGVKD. The CDR3 is made up of 15 amino acids.

V gene TRBV4-1 combines with J gene TRBJ2-7, with TRBD2 matching over 9 bases. Germline-derived CDR1 and CDR2 are MGHRA and YSYEKL. V was clipped by 2 bases and J by 3 bases; unmatched bases: 2. The length of the CDR3 is 14 residues. This CDR3 is CASSQISGGYEQYF. CDR3 nucleotides: TGCGCCAGCAGCCAAATTAGCGGGGGCTACGAGCAGTACTTC.

This clone was picked up a small number of times. The rearrangement links TRBV5-6 to TRBJ2-2; the match to TRBD2 covers 10 bases. Trimming removed 1 base from V and 2 bases from J; junction bases left unmatched: 2. Germline lookup yields CDR1 SGHDT and CDR2 YYEEEE. CDR3 size: 16 residues. The CDR3 bases are TGTGCCAGCAGCTTGCGGACTAGCGGCAACACCGGGGAGCTGTTTTTT. Amino acid sequence: CASSLRTSGNTGELFF.

The chain uses TRBV29-1 and TRBJ2-7, with a tentative D call TRBD2 (6 bases). The CDR3 totals 16 residues. Germline V lookup: CDR1 SQVTM, CDR2 ANQGSEA. Trimming cost V 0 bases and J 6 bases, with 21 bases left between them. The DNA for the CDR3 is TGCAGCGTTGAAGACTTTGCGGGATCAATAACCGGCGAGCAGTACTTC. As protein: CSVEDFAGSITGEQYF.

J is TRBJ2-7 and V is TRBV7-2; 12 nucleotides align to TRBD2. This CDR3 comprises 16 residues. V gave up 0 bases and J gave up 4 bases; unmatched junction bases: 4. CDR1 SGHTA and CDR2 FQGNSA come from the germline V gene. The CDR3 is CASSLASSGGGYEQYF. The CDR3, as DNA: TGTGCCAGCAGCTTAGCATCTAGCGGGGGGGGTTACGAGCAGTACTTC.

The chain uses TRBV15 and TRBJ2-1, with TRBD1 identical over 8 bases. The V gene end was trimmed by 11 bases and the J gene end by 5 bases; junction bases not matched to a gene: 8. Germline V gives CDR1 LNHNV, CDR2 YYDKDF (reference sequence). The CDR3 spans 13 residues. The CDR3 loop is CALRTGSHNEQFF. The CDR3 nucleotides read TGTGCCTTAAGGACAGGGAGCCACAATGAGCAGTTCTTC.

The chain couples TRBV7-3 to TRBJ2-2; D is possibly TRBD1 (5 bases). This CDR3 contains 15 residues. Looked up from germline, CDR1 is SGHTA and CDR2 is FQGTGA. V gave up 0 bases and J gave up 6 bases, with 11 bases separating them. CDR3 residues: CASSLTWGSSGELFF. The CDR3 DNA reads as TGTGCCAGCAGCTTAACTTGGGGCTCCTCCGGGGAGCTGTTTTTT.

This clone was observed a few times. This rearrangement joins TRBV29-1 to TRBJ1-2; D is possibly TRBD1 (5 bases). The germline V gene encodes CDR1 SQVTM and CDR2 ANQGSEA. Trimming stripped 7 bases from V and 7 bases from J, with 13 bases between. This CDR3 spans 11 amino acids. DNA for the CDR3: TGCAGCGGCGCAGGGTTGTTTGGCTACACCTTC. Its translation is CSGAGLFGYTF.

The gene calls are TRBV27 and TRBJ2-7; 7 nucleotides match TRBD1. The germline CDR1 and CDR2 sequences are MNHEY and SMNVEV (reference sequence). The CDR3 consists of 12 residues. The V gene end was trimmed by 6 bases and the J gene end by 7 bases; junction bases not matched to a gene: 6. In DNA form, the CDR3 reads TGTGCCAGCAGGACAGGGTCTGGGGAGCAGTACTTC. This codes for CASRTGSGEQYF.

A single count supports this clone. The chain recombines TRBV4-2 with TRBJ1-4; 7 bases match TRBD1. Germline loops: CDR1 LGHNA, CDR2 YNFKEQ. This CDR3 region has 17 residues. The ends lost 4 bases at V and 8 bases at J; junction bases unmatched: 16. The CDR3 reads CASSRVTRGGAGEKLFF. The CDR3 nucleotides are TGTGCCAGCAGCCGCGTAACCCGAGGGGGCGCGGGAGAAAAACTGTTTTTT.

The table lists this clone with a few counts. This sequence joins TRBV30 and TRBJ2-7; D call uncertain. This CDR3 has 11 amino acids. Per germline, CDR1 GTSNPN and CDR2 SVGIG (reference sequence). Trimming shortened V by 2 bases and J by 5 bases, and 7 bases separated the two germline ends. CDR3 loop: CAWSLADEQYF. CDR3 bases: TGTGCCTGGAGTCTGGCGGACGAGCAGTACTTC.

This chain uses TRBV29-1 with TRBJ2-7, with 11 bases aligning to TRBD1. CDR1 is SQVTM, CDR2 ANQGSEA, per germline. The length of the CDR3 is 14 residues. The trim removed 7 bases at V and 2 bases at J, leaving 7 bases unmatched. The CDR3 reads CSAGRDRGTYEQYF. CDR3 sequence (DNA): TGCAGCGCCGGGAGGGACAGGGGGACCTACGAGCAGTACTTC.

This clone has just one count. V is TRBV7-2 and J is TRBJ2-7; 8 bases are a match to TRBD1. V dropped 2 bases and J dropped 4; count of bases not matched to a gene: 1. The CDR3 length is 13 residues. CDR1 and CDR2 from the germline V gene are SGHTA and FQGNSA. This chain's CDR3 is CASSLRDRYEQYF. CDR3 coding DNA: TGTGCCAGCAGCTTAAGGGACAGGTACGAGCAGTACTTC. Looking up the rest from reference TRBV7-2 and TRBJ2-7 gives the full variable domain: GAGVSQSPSNKVTEKGKDVELRCDPISGHTALYWYRQSLGQGLEFLIYFQGNSAPDKSGLPSDRFSAERTGGSVSTLTIQRTQQEDSAVYLCASSLRDRYEQYFGPGTRLTVT.

The CDR3 loop is CASSLYLGKREDTQYF. CDR3 nucleotides: TGTGCCAGCAGTTTGTATCTCGGGAAGAGGGAAGATACGCAGTATTTT. The chain carries TRBV28 and TRBJ2-3, with D possibly being TRBD2 (5 bases). V was trimmed by 3 bases and J by 5 bases, leaving 18 bases between them. CDR1 is MDHEN and CDR2 is SYDVKM in the germline V gene. The CDR3 extends over 16 amino acids.

The gene calls are TRBV5-5 and TRBJ1-1; no clear D. The CDR3 runs to 12 residues. V was trimmed by 2 bases and J by 3 bases, leaving 5 bases between them. Germline V gene sequence: CDR1 SGHKS, CDR2 YYEKEE (reference sequence). The chain's CDR3 is CASSFRDTEAFF. The CDR3 bases are TGTGCCAGCAGCTTCCGGGACACTGAAGCTTTCTTT.

The V and J genes are TRBV4-2 and TRBJ2-7, with D possibly matching TRBD1 (6 bases). This CDR3 has 14 amino acids. The V and J ends lost 0 bases and 6 bases respectively, with 12 bases between them. Germline values: CDR1 LGHNA, CDR2 YNFKEQ. The CDR3 DNA reads as TGTGCCAGCAGCCAAGACAGGGGTCAGTTCGAGCAGTACTTC. Encoded protein: CASSQDRGQFEQYF.

This clone is classed as medium-sized. The chain joins TRBV28 to TRBJ2-7, with D possibly being TRBD2 (5 bases). The CDR3 has 14 amino acids. V lost 6 bases to trimming and J lost 6 bases, with 18 bases between them. In germline, CDR1 is MDHEN, CDR2 SYDVKM. This CDR3 reads CASSYPLAGLEQYF. The CDR3, as DNA: TGTGCCAGCAGCTACCCTCTAGCCGGGCTCGAGCAGTACTTC.

The chain recombines TRBV18 with TRBJ1-5; D may be TRBD1 (5 bases). The V and J ends lost 1 base and 6 bases respectively, with 10 bases between them. The CDR3 is 14 amino acids. Germline values: CDR1 KGHSH, CDR2 LQKENI. The CDR3 here is CASSPRGGSQPQHF. The CDR3 region has the DNA TGTGCCAGCTCACCACGGGGGGGAAGTCAGCCCCAGCATTTT. The variable domain in full, completed from reference TRBV18 and TRBJ1-5, reads NAGVMQNPRHLVRRRGQEARLRCSPMKGHSHVYWYRQLPEEGLKFMVYLQKENIIDESGMPKERFSAEFPKEGPSILRIQQVVRGDSAAYFCASSPRGGSQPQHFGDGTRLSIL.

The chain has TRBV4-3 and TRBJ2-3; maybe TRBD2 (6 bases). Germline-derived CDR1 and CDR2 are LGHNA and YSLEER. This CDR3 has 16 residues. V was pared by 3 bases and J by 2 bases, with 15 bases between. CDR3 sequence reads: CASSHETGTYTDTQYF. CDR3 nucleotide sequence: TGCGCCAGCAGCCATGAAACCGGGACTTACACAGATACGCAGTATTTT.